The rows below give T cell receptor beta chains drawn from one sample of a study of T cell responses to AZD1222 COVID-19 vaccine. Sequencing was performed with immunoSEQ multiplex PCR; in TCRdb, only in-frame clones are kept and a portion is missing. The sample has roughly 130,000 clones, around 90% seen once. The sequences come from peripheral blood, collected on day 0 of AZD1222 vaccination. The source of these receptors is an adult in good health. Both conserved end residues are part of each CDR3. A D gene is named only where the DNA matches it firmly. The size field is filled for only some rows; it gives once, few, many or a size class.

D | J | V | size | CDR3 | DNA
TRBD1 | TRBJ1-4 | TRBV27 | . | CASSPTGGKATNEKLFF | TGTGCCAGCAGTCCAACAGGGGGGAAAGCAACTAATGAAAAACTGTTTTTT
. | TRBJ2-1 | TRBV7-3 | . | CASSPVEHSGQFF | TGTGCCAGCAGTCCGGTTGAACATTCGGGGCAGTTCTTC
. | TRBJ1-1 | TRBV2 | . | CARTFGTEAFF | TGTGCCAGGACGTTTGGCACTGAAGCTTTCTTT
. | TRBJ2-7 | TRBV11-3 | . | CASRGPGYEQYF | TGTGCCAGCAGGGGACCCGGCTACGAGCAGTACTTC
TRBD2 | TRBJ2-1 | TRBV27 | . | CASSLGGWNEQFF | TGTGCCAGCAGTTTGGGGGGGTGGAATGAGCAGTTCTTC
TRBD2 | TRBJ2-7 | TRBV2 | few | CASSRGGAEYEQYF | TGTGCCAGCAGTCGGGGGGGCGCAGAGTACGAGCAGTACTTC
. | TRBJ1-1 | TRBV5-4 | once | CASSLVDTEAFF | TGTGCCAGCAGCTTGGTCGACACTGAAGCTTTCTTT
. | TRBJ1-2 | TRBV6-6 | . | CASSIPTPYGYTF | TGTGCCAGCAGTATTCCGACACCCTATGGCTACACCTTC
. | TRBJ1-1 | TRBV7-2 | . | CASSLGGPYRAEAFF | TGTGCCAGCAGCTTAGGTGGACCCTACCGGGCTGAAGCTTTCTTT
. | TRBJ2-3 | TRBV5-4 | . | CASGPDTQYF | TGTGCCAGCGGGCCAGATACGCAGTATTTT